The rows below give T cell receptor beta chains drawn from one sample of a study of blood T cell repertoires in COVID-19. The assay was immunoSEQ multiplex PCR, and TCRdb's table has in-frame clones only and misses some. The repertoire holds a few hundred thousand clones, with roughly 90% as singletons. What was sequenced was PBMCs or T cells enriched from blood (not recorded which). These receptors all come from a woman between 18 and 29 years old who had recovered from COVID-19. CDR3s leave out the opening cysteine and the closing phenylalanine or tryptophan. The order of the fields is CDR3 length, V gene, J gene, CDR3 protein.

14,TRBV7-2,TRBJ1-6,ASSSHTGGRSSPLH
13,TRBV4-3,TRBJ1-2,ASTVIRGELYGYT
13,TRBV6-1,TRBJ1-2,ASSDSPNGGYGYT
12,TRBV27,TRBJ1-2,ASSPWDRGRGYT
14,TRBV7-3,TRBJ2-5,ASSVSGQGEQETQY
14,TRBV7-9,TRBJ1-1,ASSFLQGAMDTEAF
12,TRBV18,TRBJ1-1,ASSPQHTNTEAF
12,TRBV23-1,TRBJ2-7,ATPKGTGSHEQY
17,TRBV7-3,TRBJ1-5,ASSLDTGTQYDSNQPQH
15,TRBV5-1,TRBJ1-2,ASSLGGTGQIDYGYT
14,TRBV5-1,TRBJ2-7,ASSPPIAGLTYEQY
11,TRBV30,TRBJ1-1,AWSVGEDTEAF
17,TRBV15,TRBJ1-5,ATSRDQFTGFFSNQPQH
15,TRBV4-3,TRBJ2-5,ASSQGPPYRVQETQY
14,TRBV6-2/TRBV6-3,TRBJ2-7,ASSMSGSIDGYEQY
13,TRBV7-2,TRBJ1-3,ASSPWDSSGNTIY
13,TRBV9,TRBJ2-1,ASSVAGLGYNEQF
11,TRBV12-3/TRBV12-4,TRBJ1-1,ASSLDKNTEAF
14,TRBV24-1,TRBJ1-2,ATSDFPWGGSGGYT
13,TRBV11-3,TRBJ2-1,ASSLAGGPYNEQF
15,TRBV16,TRBJ2-2,ASSRDNTYRGTGELF
14,TRBV7-9,TRBJ1-3,ASSLANRVSGNTIY
9,TRBV6-5,TRBJ2-1,ATARGREQF
11,TRBV29-1,TRBJ1-5,SIQGGYNQPQH
16,TRBV29-1,TRBJ2-5,SVEDMGGRNPTIETQY
19,TRBV10-3,TRBJ1-3,AISELVAGQVRVGSGNTIY
13,TRBV5-6,TRBJ1-5,ASSTRDRRGQPQH
18,TRBV4-3,TRBJ2-6,ASSQDRVRRGRSGANVLT
11,TRBV15,TRBJ1-1,ATSRDEEAAAF
15,TRBV6-4,TRBJ2-5,ASSDSGTGGYQETQY
10,TRBV5-8,TRBJ1-1,ASNDDRVGAF
13,TRBV9,TRBJ2-1,ASSVVTSGYNEQF
12,TRBV7-5,TRBJ1-2,VRSLSDRGDGYT
12,TRBV7-9,TRBJ1-2,ASSLVAPAYGYT
12,TRBV19,TRBJ2-7,ASSLSTGPYEQY
13,TRBV14,TRBJ2-2,ASSPDWGVPGELF
14,TRBV6-2/TRBV6-3,TRBJ1-5,ASSYSRQYFNQPQH
9,TRBV20-1,TRBJ2-1,SATGHSEQF
13,TRBV6-5,TRBJ1-1,ASSPYPDKNTEAF
11,TRBV28,TRBJ1-2,ATKTRLLGGYT
10,TRBV6-2/TRBV6-3,TRBJ2-7,ASSKRMSEQY
12,TRBV11-1,TRBJ1-2,ASSFKQGYYGYT
14,TRBV6-6,TRBJ2-3,ASSPWTSGSADTQY
15,TRBV7-2,TRBJ2-4,ASSLVTRVPSKNIQY